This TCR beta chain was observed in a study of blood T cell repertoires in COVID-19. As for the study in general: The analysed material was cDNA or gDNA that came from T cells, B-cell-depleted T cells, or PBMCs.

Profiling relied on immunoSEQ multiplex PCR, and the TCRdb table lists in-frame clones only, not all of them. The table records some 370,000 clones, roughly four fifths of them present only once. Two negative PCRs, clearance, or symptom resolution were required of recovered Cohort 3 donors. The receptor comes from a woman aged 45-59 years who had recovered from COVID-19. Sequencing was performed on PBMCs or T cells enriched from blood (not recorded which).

In DNA, the CDR3 is TGTGCCAGCAGCGGAGGTCCCTACGAGCAGTACTTC. It translates to CASSGGPYEQYF. J is TRBJ2-7 and V is TRBV7-9, with D possibly matching TRBD2 (5 bases). CDR3 length: 12 amino acids. The germline V and J ends were trimmed by 5 bases and 2 bases, with 7 bases remaining between them. The germline CDR1 and CDR2 sequences are SEHNR and FQNEAQ (reference sequence).